This TCR beta chain was documented in a study of T cells in pancreatic ductal adenocarcinoma. Surgery without prior neoadjuvant therapy was the treatment of the selected pancreatic ductal adenocarcinoma patients. Sequencing was performed with immunoSEQ multiplex PCR; in TCRdb, only in-frame clones are kept and a portion is missing. The data show roughly 100,000 clones, more than 90% seen once. J lost 3 bases, V lost 4 bases, and 3 bases had no gene match. This CDR3 is 14 amino acids long. Germline V gene sequence: CDR1 MNHEY, CDR2 SVGAGI. The clonotype was recovered from a human donor with pancreatic ductal adenocarcinoma. Source material: PBMCs. V usage is TRBV6-5 and J usage is TRBJ2-3, with 8 bases lining up with TRBD1. The CDR3 protein is CASSWTGWTDTQYF. DNA of the CDR3: TGTGCCAGCAGTTGGACAGGGTGGACAGATACGCAGTATTTT.